This TCR beta chain stems from a study of regulatory T cells in long-lasting Graves disease. Remarks on this clonotype: What it binds is unknown.

Study outcomes and limitations: A reduction in accuracy may have resulted from the small sample size.

The time point here: persistent/refractory GD, antithyroid drugs over 5 years with positive TRAb. PBMC-extracted RNA yielded the TCR library. Enrollment of patients was through an endocrinology department in Xi'an, China. Building the TCR beta libraries relied on iRepertoire HTBI primers, and CDR3 regions underwent Arm-PCR. Per the authors' pipeline: Across the samples, identification revealed some 64 TRBV and 11 to 15 TRBJ segments. One entry per CDR3 protein results from TCRdb running MiXCR on the multiplex PCR reads. The authors' filters were not applied to this entry. The data show 400,000 to 500,000 distinct CDR3 sequences, with 21% seen just once and 13% to 15% held by the top ten. The starting material was peripheral blood mononuclear cells (PBMCs), obtained when the disease was refractory, from a patient treated with antithyroid drugs. The sequence came from a female donor with Graves disease.

CDR3 residues: CASSYSGTENTGELFF. The DNA for the CDR3 is TGTGCCAGCAGTTACTCCGGGACAGAAAACACCGGGGAGCTGTTTTTT. The J gene is TRBJ2-2, the V gene TRBV6-5, with 7 bases matching TRBD1. The V and J ends lost 0 bases and 2 bases, in that order; junction bases with no gene match: 3. The CDR3 sequence is 16 residues long. CDR1 and CDR2 (germline): MNHEY, SVGAGI.